This T cell receptor (beta chain) is from a study of radiotherapy plus CTLA-4 blockade in lung cancer. Study-level information: The study recorded objective responses in 15% to 20% of patients and disease control in 31%. Whole-study results and caveats: TCR clones of tumor origin grew in blood after radiotherapy plus ipilimumab. Among reported predictors of response, early blood T cell clone dynamics with interferon-beta performed best.

TCRdb's table, derived via immunoSEQ multiplex PCR, lists solely in-frame clones and lacks some. The sample comprises approximately 38,000 clones, approximately 83% of which are singletons, and 22% rests with the top ten. Comments on this clone: Its target is not known.

Between the trimmed V and J ends, which lost 6 bases and 0 bases, there was a span of 13 bases. The CDR3 contains 15 residues. Germline CDR1 and CDR2: SGHRS and YFSETQ. The chain carries TRBV5-1 and TRBJ2-1, with D perhaps matching TRBD2 (6 bases). The clonotype comes from a human donor with non-small cell lung cancer whose response to radiotherapy plus ipilimumab could not be evaluated. The sample was peripheral blood, taken from a patient treated with radiotherapy plus ipilimumab. The CDR3 sequence is CASTRWEVSYNEQFF. CDR3 coding DNA: TGCGCCAGCACCCGATGGGAGGTCTCCTACAATGAGCAGTTCTTC.